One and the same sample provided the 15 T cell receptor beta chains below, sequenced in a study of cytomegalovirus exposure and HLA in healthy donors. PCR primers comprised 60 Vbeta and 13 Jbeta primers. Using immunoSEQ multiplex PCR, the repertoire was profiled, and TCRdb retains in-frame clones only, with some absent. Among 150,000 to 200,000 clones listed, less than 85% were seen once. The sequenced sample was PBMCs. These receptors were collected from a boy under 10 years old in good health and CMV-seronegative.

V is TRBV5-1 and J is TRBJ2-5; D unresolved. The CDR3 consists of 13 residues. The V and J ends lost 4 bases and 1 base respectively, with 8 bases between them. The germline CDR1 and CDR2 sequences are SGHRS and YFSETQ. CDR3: CASSPNIQETQYF. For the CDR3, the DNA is TGCGCCAGCAGCCCCAACATCCAAGAGACCCAGTACTTC. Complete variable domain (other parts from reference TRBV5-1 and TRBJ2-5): KAGVTQTPRYLIKTRGQQVTLSCSPISGHRSVSWYQQTPGQGLQFLFEYFSETQRNKGNFPGRFSGRQFSNSRSEMNVSTLELGDSALYLCASSPNIQETQYFGPGTRLLVL.

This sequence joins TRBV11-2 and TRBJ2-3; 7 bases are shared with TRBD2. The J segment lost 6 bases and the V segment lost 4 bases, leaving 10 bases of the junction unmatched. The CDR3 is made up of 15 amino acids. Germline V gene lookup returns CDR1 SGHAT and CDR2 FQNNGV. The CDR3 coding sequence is TGTGCCAGCAGCTCCTCAGCGGGGCCGGCGGATACGCAGTATTTT. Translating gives CASSSSAGPADTQYF.

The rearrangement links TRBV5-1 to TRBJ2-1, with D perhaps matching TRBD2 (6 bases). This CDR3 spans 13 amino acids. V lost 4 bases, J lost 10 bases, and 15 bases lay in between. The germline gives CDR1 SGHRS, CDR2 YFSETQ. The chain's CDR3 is CASSLASGDEQFF. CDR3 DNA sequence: TGCGCCAGCAGCCTTGCTTCGGGGGACGAGCAGTTCTTC.

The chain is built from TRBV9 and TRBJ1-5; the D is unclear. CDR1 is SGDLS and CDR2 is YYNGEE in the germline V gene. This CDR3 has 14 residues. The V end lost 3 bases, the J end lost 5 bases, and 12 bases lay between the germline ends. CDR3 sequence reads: CASSASSLYQPQHF. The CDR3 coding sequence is TGTGCCAGCAGCGCTAGCTCGTTGTATCAGCCCCAGCATTTT.

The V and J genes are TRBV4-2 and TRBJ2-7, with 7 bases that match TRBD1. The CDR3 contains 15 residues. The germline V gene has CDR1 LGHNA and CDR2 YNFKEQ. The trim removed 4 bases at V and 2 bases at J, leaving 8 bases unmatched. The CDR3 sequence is CASSPQTGAPYEQYF. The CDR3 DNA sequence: TGTGCCAGCAGCCCGCAAACAGGGGCCCCCTACGAGCAGTACTTC.

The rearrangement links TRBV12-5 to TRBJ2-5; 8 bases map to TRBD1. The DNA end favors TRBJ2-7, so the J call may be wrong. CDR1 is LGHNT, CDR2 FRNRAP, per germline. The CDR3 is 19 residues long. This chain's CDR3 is CASGLAGQAPLGLSYEQYF. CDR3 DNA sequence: TGTGCTAGTGGTTTGGCGGGACAGGCCCCTTTGGGTTTGTCCTACGAGCAGTACTTC.

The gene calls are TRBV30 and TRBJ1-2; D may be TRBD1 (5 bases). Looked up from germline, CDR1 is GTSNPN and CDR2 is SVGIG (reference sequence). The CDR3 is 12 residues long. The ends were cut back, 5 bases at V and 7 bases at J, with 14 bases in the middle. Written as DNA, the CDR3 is TGTGCCTGGGGAGGGGAAATTCCTGGCTACACCTTC. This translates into CAWGGEIPGYTF.

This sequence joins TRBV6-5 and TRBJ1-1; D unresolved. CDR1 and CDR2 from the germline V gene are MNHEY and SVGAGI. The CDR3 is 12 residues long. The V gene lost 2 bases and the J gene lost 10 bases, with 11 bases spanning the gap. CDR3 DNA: TGTGCCAGCAGTTACCGGCGGGGAACAGCTTTCTTT. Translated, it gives CASSYRRGTAFF.

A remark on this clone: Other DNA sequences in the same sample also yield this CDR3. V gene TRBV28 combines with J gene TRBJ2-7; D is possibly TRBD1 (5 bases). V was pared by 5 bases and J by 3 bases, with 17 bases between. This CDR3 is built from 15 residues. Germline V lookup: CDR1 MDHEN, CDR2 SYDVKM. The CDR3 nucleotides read TGTGCCAGCAGTAACCGACAGAGAGCAATCTACGAGCAGTACTTC. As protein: CASSNRQRAIYEQYF.

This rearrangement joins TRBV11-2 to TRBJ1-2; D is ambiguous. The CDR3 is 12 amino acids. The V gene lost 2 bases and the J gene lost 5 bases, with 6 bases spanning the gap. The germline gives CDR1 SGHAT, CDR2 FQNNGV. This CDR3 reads CASSLSGYGYTF. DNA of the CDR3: TGTGCCAGCAGCTTATCAGGATATGGCTACACCTTC.

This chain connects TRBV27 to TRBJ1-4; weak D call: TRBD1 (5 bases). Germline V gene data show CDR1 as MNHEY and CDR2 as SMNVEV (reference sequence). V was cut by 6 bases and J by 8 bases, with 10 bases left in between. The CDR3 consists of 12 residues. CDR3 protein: CASRGLGEKLFF. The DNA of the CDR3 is TGTGCCAGCAGGGGGCTCGGGGAAAAACTGTTTTTT.

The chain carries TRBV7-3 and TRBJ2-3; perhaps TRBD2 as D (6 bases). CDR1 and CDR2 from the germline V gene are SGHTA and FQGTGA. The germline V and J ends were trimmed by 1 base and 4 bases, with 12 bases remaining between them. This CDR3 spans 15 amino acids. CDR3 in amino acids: CASSLMWGRSDTQYF. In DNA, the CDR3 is TGTGCCAGCAGCTTAATGTGGGGGAGGTCAGATACGCAGTATTTT. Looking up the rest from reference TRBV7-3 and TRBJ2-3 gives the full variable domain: GAGVSQTPSNKVTEKGKYVELRCDPISGHTALYWYRQSLGQGPEFLIYFQGTGAADDSGLPNDRFFAVRPEGSVSTLKIQRTERGDSAVYLCASSLMWGRSDTQYFGPGTRLTVL.

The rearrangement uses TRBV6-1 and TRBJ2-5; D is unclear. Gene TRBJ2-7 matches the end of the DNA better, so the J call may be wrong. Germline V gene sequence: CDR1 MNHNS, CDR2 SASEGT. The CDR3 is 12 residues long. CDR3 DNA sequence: TGTGCCAGCAGTGTCCCAGGCTACGAGCAGTACTTC. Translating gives CASSVPGYEQYF.

The DNA for the CDR3 is TGTGCCAGCAATGATGGGGGGAATGAGCAGTTCTTC. The encoded protein is CASNDGGNEQFF. The rearrangement uses TRBV6-1 and TRBJ2-1, with a tentative D call TRBD2 (6 bases). The CDR3 is made up of 12 amino acids. The V end was cut by 7 bases, the J end by 7 bases, with 11 bases between. Germline V gene lookup returns CDR1 MNHNS and CDR2 SASEGT.

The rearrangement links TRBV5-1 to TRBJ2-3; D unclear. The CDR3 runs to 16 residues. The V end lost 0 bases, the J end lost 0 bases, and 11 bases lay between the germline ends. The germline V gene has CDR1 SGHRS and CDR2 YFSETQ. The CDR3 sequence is CASSLAGRASTDTQYF. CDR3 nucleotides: TGCGCCAGCAGCTTGGCCGGTCGTGCTAGCACAGATACGCAGTATTTT.